Listed below are T cell receptor beta chains from one sample, sequenced in a study of blood T cell repertoires in COVID-19. Measured with immunoSEQ multiplex PCR; TCRdb has only the in-frame clones, and not every one. Among about 190,000 clones listed, roughly 78% were seen once. The sample comprised peripheral blood. The receptors stem from a woman older than 75 with active or convalescent COVID-19. Both conserved end residues are part of each CDR3. Fields, in order: CDR3 protein, CDR3 DNA, J gene, D gene, clone size, V gene. D genes are given only for firm matches. The listing skips clone size in some rows; elsewhere it reads once, few, many or a size class.

cdr3_aa: CASSPGTGLRREQYF; cdr3_nt: TGTGCCAGCAGTCCAGGGACAGGGTTAAGGAGGGAGCAGTACTTC; j_call: TRBJ2-7; d_call: TRBD1; clone_size: .; v_call: TRBV27
cdr3_aa: CASSQTSGGREKEQFF; cdr3_nt: TGCGCCAGCAGTCAGACTAGCGGGGGGCGTGAGAAAGAGCAGTTCTTC; j_call: TRBJ2-1; d_call: TRBD2; clone_size: once; v_call: TRBV4-1
cdr3_aa: CASRLLSDRGSEQYF; cdr3_nt: TGTGCCAGCAGGCTTTTATCCGACAGGGGTAGCGAGCAGTACTTC; j_call: TRBJ2-7; d_call: TRBD1; clone_size: .; v_call: TRBV5-5
cdr3_aa: CASSLSQGQGFTGELFF; cdr3_nt: TGTGCCAGCAGTTTAAGTCAGGGACAGGGATTTACCGGGGAGCTGTTTTTT; j_call: TRBJ2-2; d_call: TRBD1; clone_size: .; v_call: TRBV27
cdr3_aa: CASRGQAHRRGETQYF; cdr3_nt: TGTGCCAGCAGAGGACAGGCCCACCGGCGGGGAGAGACCCAGTACTTC; j_call: TRBJ2-5; d_call: .; clone_size: .; v_call: TRBV7-2
cdr3_aa: CASSFAHRGPAPLHF; cdr3_nt: TGTGCCAGCAGTTTCGCCCACAGGGGGCCAGCACCCCTCCACTTT; j_call: TRBJ1-6; d_call: TRBD1; clone_size: .; v_call: TRBV28
cdr3_aa: CASSAALAYYGYTF; cdr3_nt: TGTGCCAGCAGTGCAGCGCTGGCTTACTATGGCTACACCTTC; j_call: TRBJ1-2; d_call: .; clone_size: .; v_call: TRBV5-6
cdr3_aa: CAISESSTNQDF; cdr3_nt: TGTGCCATCAGTGAGTCGTCGACTAACCAGGACTTC; j_call: TRBJ2-4; d_call: .; clone_size: .; v_call: TRBV10-3
cdr3_aa: CASSLGTGVQETQYF; cdr3_nt: TGTGCCAGCAGTTTAGGCACAGGGGTCCAAGAGACCCAGTACTTC; j_call: TRBJ2-5; d_call: TRBD1; clone_size: .; v_call: TRBV27
cdr3_aa: CASSLRQGAGQFF; cdr3_nt: TGTGCCAGCAGCTTACGACAGGGGGCGGGACAGTTCTTC; j_call: TRBJ2-1; d_call: TRBD1; clone_size: once; v_call: TRBV7-2
cdr3_aa: CASSLRGSQPQHF; cdr3_nt: TGTGCCAGCAGCCTCAGAGGGAGTCAGCCCCAGCATTTT; j_call: TRBJ1-5; d_call: .; clone_size: few; v_call: TRBV5-6
cdr3_aa: CASSPDGLAGGHTQYF; cdr3_nt: TGTGCCAGTAGTCCAGACGGACTAGCGGGGGGGCACACGCAGTATTTT; j_call: TRBJ2-3; d_call: TRBD2; clone_size: once; v_call: TRBV19
cdr3_aa: CSADRQGGYTF; cdr3_nt: TGCAGTGCAGACAGACAGGGGGGCTACACCTTC; j_call: TRBJ1-2; d_call: TRBD1; clone_size: .; v_call: TRBV20-1
cdr3_aa: CAISEGHRPYQPQHF; cdr3_nt: TGTGCCATCAGTGAGGGACACAGGCCCTATCAGCCCCAGCATTTT; j_call: TRBJ1-5; d_call: .; clone_size: .; v_call: TRBV10-3
cdr3_aa: CASSIPQANTEAFF; cdr3_nt: TGTGCCAGTAGTATCCCACAGGCGAACACTGAAGCTTTCTTT; j_call: TRBJ1-1; d_call: .; clone_size: once; v_call: TRBV19
cdr3_aa: CASSEAPGGSGNQPQHF; cdr3_nt: TGTGCCAGCAGTGAAGCCCCGGGGGGGTCTGGCAATCAGCCCCAGCATTTT; j_call: TRBJ1-5; d_call: .; clone_size: .; v_call: TRBV6-1
cdr3_aa: CATSRRRGLEEKLFF; cdr3_nt: TGTGCCACCAGCAGGCGACGGGGACTGGAGGAAAAACTGTTTTTT; j_call: TRBJ1-4; d_call: .; clone_size: .; v_call: TRBV15
cdr3_aa: CASSQGPGELFF; cdr3_nt: TGTGCCAGCAGTCAGGGTCCCGGGGAGCTGTTTTTT; j_call: TRBJ2-2; d_call: .; clone_size: .; v_call: TRBV12-3/TRBV12-4
cdr3_aa: CASSLRGDSYEQYF; cdr3_nt: TGCGCCAGCAGCTTACGCGGGGACTCCTACGAGCAGTACTTC; j_call: TRBJ2-7; d_call: .; clone_size: .; v_call: TRBV5-1
cdr3_aa: CASSSRYQETQYF; cdr3_nt: TGTGCCAGCAGTTCCAGGTACCAAGAGACCCAGTACTTC; j_call: TRBJ2-5; d_call: .; clone_size: .; v_call: TRBV28
cdr3_aa: CASSPGGYNSPLHF; cdr3_nt: TGTGCCAGCTCCCCCGGGGGGTATAATTCACCCCTCCACTTT; j_call: TRBJ1-6; d_call: .; clone_size: .; v_call: TRBV7-9
cdr3_aa: CASSSAGTSVTLEQFF; cdr3_nt: TGTGCCAGCAGTTCCGCCGGGACTAGCGTGACTTTGGAGCAGTTCTTC; j_call: TRBJ2-1; d_call: TRBD2; clone_size: .; v_call: TRBV6-5
cdr3_aa: CASSRGGNTEAFF; cdr3_nt: TGTGCCAGCAGTAGGGGGGGGAACACTGAAGCTTTCTTT; j_call: TRBJ1-1; d_call: .; clone_size: .; v_call: TRBV25-1
cdr3_aa: CASNRDRLNQPQHF; cdr3_nt: TGTGCCAGCAACCGGGACAGACTCAATCAGCCCCAGCATTTT; j_call: TRBJ1-5; d_call: TRBD1; clone_size: .; v_call: TRBV7-8
cdr3_aa: CAIRLAGEETQYF; cdr3_nt: TGTGCCATCAGGTTAGCAGGGGAAGAGACCCAGTACTTC; j_call: TRBJ2-5; d_call: .; clone_size: .; v_call: TRBV10-3
cdr3_aa: CASSLALAGLTQGGTDTQYF; cdr3_nt: TGTGCCAGCAGCTTAGCGCTAGCGGGGCTAACCCAAGGTGGGACAGATACGCAGTATTTT; j_call: TRBJ2-3; d_call: TRBD2; clone_size: many; v_call: TRBV7-2
cdr3_aa: CASSSTADRNTEAFF; cdr3_nt: TGTGCCAGCTCATCCACCGCCGACAGGAACACTGAAGCTTTCTTT; j_call: TRBJ1-1; d_call: .; clone_size: .; v_call: TRBV18
cdr3_aa: CAIRQTSGGPNTGELFF; cdr3_nt: TGTGCCATCAGGCAAACTAGCGGGGGGCCTAACACCGGGGAGCTGTTTTTT; j_call: TRBJ2-2; d_call: TRBD2; clone_size: .; v_call: TRBV10-3
cdr3_aa: CASSQGVTSGHTDTQYF; cdr3_nt: TGCGCCAGCAGCCAAGGGGTAACTAGCGGCCACACAGATACGCAGTATTTT; j_call: TRBJ2-3; d_call: TRBD2; clone_size: .; v_call: TRBV4-3
cdr3_aa: CASSPLDRGDNSPLHF; cdr3_nt: TGTGCCAGCTCACCTTTGGACAGGGGTGATAATTCACCCCTCCACTTT; j_call: TRBJ1-6; d_call: TRBD1; clone_size: .; v_call: TRBV18
cdr3_aa: CASSVHAGTGGNTIYF; cdr3_nt: TGTGCCAGCAGCGTCCATGCCGGGACAGGGGGAAACACCATATATTTT; j_call: TRBJ1-3; d_call: TRBD1; clone_size: few; v_call: TRBV9
cdr3_aa: CASSRQGAIGQPQHF; cdr3_nt: TGTGCCAGCAGCCGTCAGGGGGCAATCGGTCAGCCCCAGCATTTT; j_call: TRBJ1-5; d_call: TRBD1; clone_size: few; v_call: TRBV7-2
cdr3_aa: CASSPGQNTEAFF; cdr3_nt: TGTGCCAGCTCACCAGGCCAGAACACTGAAGCTTTCTTT; j_call: TRBJ1-1; d_call: .; clone_size: .; v_call: TRBV18
cdr3_aa: CASSLQGYEQYF; cdr3_nt: TGTGCCAGCAGCCTTCAGGGTTACGAGCAGTACTTC; j_call: TRBJ2-7; d_call: .; clone_size: .; v_call: TRBV7-9
cdr3_aa: CASSHGQPSTDTQYF; cdr3_nt: TGTGCCAGCAGCCATGGACAGCCTAGCACAGATACGCAGTATTTT; j_call: TRBJ2-3; d_call: .; clone_size: .; v_call: TRBV7-2
cdr3_aa: CASSQDAGANREQYF; cdr3_nt: TGTGCCAGCAGCCAAGATGCAGGGGCCAACCGGGAGCAGTACTTC; j_call: TRBJ2-7; d_call: .; clone_size: few; v_call: TRBV4-2
cdr3_aa: CATSRAGETQYF; cdr3_nt: TGTGCCACCAGCCGAGCGGGGGAGACCCAGTACTTC; j_call: TRBJ2-5; d_call: TRBD2; clone_size: .; v_call: TRBV15
cdr3_aa: CASSFGTGSGELFF; cdr3_nt: TGTGCCAGCAGTTTCGGGACAGGATCCGGGGAGCTGTTTTTT; j_call: TRBJ2-2; d_call: TRBD1; clone_size: .; v_call: TRBV11-2
cdr3_aa: CASSYSTGSDGYTF; cdr3_nt: TGTGCCAGCAGTTACTCAACAGGGTCTGATGGCTACACCTTC; j_call: TRBJ1-2; d_call: .; clone_size: once; v_call: TRBV6-5
cdr3_aa: CASSVDLAGGTYTQYF; cdr3_nt: TGTGCCAGCAGCGTAGACCTAGCGGGGGGCACTTATACGCAGTATTTT; j_call: TRBJ2-3; d_call: TRBD2; clone_size: .; v_call: TRBV9